Shown below are 10 T cell receptor beta chains from a single sample sequenced in a study of T cells in localized non-small cell lung cancer. Assay used: immunoSEQ multiplex PCR; TCRdb lists only in-frame clones, some missing. The sample includes approximately 65,000 clones, about four fifths of them seen just once. Sequences were derived from PBMCs, sampled before any cancer treatment. These TCRs come from a man between 40 and 69 years old with stage II lung adenocarcinoma.

This clone has ten or more counts. CDR3 bases: TGTGCCAGCAGCGTAGAGGGACAGGGACAGACCCAGTACTTC. Translating gives CASSVEGQGQTQYF. The chain has TRBV9 and TRBJ2-5; 9 positions match TRBD1. The CDR3 has 14 residues. V lost 0 bases to trimming and J lost 6 bases; unmatched junction nucleotides: 3. Looked up from germline, CDR1 is SGDLS and CDR2 is YYNGEE.

The chain has TRBV28 and TRBJ1-6; 7 bases are shared with TRBD1. This CDR3 is 15 amino acids long. The germline gives CDR1 MDHEN, CDR2 SYDVKM. V lost 5 bases to trimming and J lost 10 bases; unmatched junction nucleotides: 11. This CDR3 is CASSLITTGVSPLHF. The DNA of the CDR3 is TGTGCCAGCAGTCTAATAACCACAGGGGTCTCACCCCTCCACTTT.

The DNA for the CDR3 is TGTGCCAGCAGCCGAGGGAGCCAAGAGACCCAGTACTTC. It codes for CASSRGSQETQYF. V gene TRBV7-8 combines with J gene TRBJ2-5; D is possibly TRBD2 (5 bases). Trimming shortened V by 5 bases and J by 1 base, and 8 bases separated the two germline ends. Germline lookup yields CDR1 SGHVS and CDR2 FQNEAQ. CDR3 size: 13 residues.

CDR3 nucleotides: TGTGCCAGCAGCCAAGTGATGGGGGAGACCCAGTACTTC. This encodes CASSQVMGETQYF. J is TRBJ2-5 and V is TRBV4-2; D not resolved. V lost 1 base, J lost 5 bases, and 8 bases lay in between. The CDR3 covers 13 residues. Germline-derived CDR1 and CDR2 are LGHNA and YNFKEQ.

The CDR3 sequence is CASSLASSSNQPQHF. As DNA, the CDR3 is TGTGCCAGCAGCTTAGCGTCGTCTAGCAATCAGCCCCAGCATTTT. V is TRBV7-9 and J is TRBJ1-5; D not resolved. Germline V gene lookup returns CDR1 SEHNR and CDR2 FQNEAQ (reference sequence). This CDR3 is built from 15 residues. Trimming left V 0 bases short and J 0 bases short, with 6 bases between.

V usage is TRBV5-1 and J usage is TRBJ2-2; TRBD2 aligns across 14 bases. The CDR3 is 17 amino acids. The V gene's germline CDR1 is SGHRS and CDR2 YFSETQ. V trimming: 4 bases; J trimming: 4 bases; junction bases outside the gene matches: 6. This CDR3 is CASSLGLAGESTGELFF. For the CDR3, the DNA is TGCGCCAGCAGCCTGGGACTAGCGGGAGAGTCCACCGGGGAGCTGTTTTTT.

The V and J genes are TRBV29-1 and TRBJ2-2; D tentatively reads TRBD1 or TRBD2 (5 bases each). Per germline, CDR1 SQVTM and CDR2 ANQGSEA. The length of the CDR3 is 14 residues. V lost 1 base, J lost 6 bases, and 12 bases lay in between. The CDR3 nucleotides are TGCAGCGTTGAAGGAGGGGAAAAGGCCGGGGAGCTGTTTTTT. Translated, it gives CSVEGGEKAGELFF.

The rearrangement joins TRBV10-3 to TRBJ1-3; TRBD1 matches 7 bases. This CDR3 has 16 residues. Germline trimming cut 6 bases from V and 0 bases from J; bases unmatched to any gene: 8. In germline, CDR1 is ENHRY, CDR2 SYGVKD. CDR3 protein: CAISSGQASSGNTIYF. The CDR3 DNA reads as TGTGCCATCAGCTCAGGACAGGCCAGCTCTGGAAACACCATATATTTT.

The DNA of the CDR3 is TGTGCTAGTGGTTTGGTCTTTGCTAGCGGGAACTACGAGCAGTACTTC. Its translation is CASGLVFASGNYEQYF. J is TRBJ2-7 and V is TRBV12-5; 9 positions match TRBD2. This CDR3 has 16 amino acids. The germline V gene has CDR1 LGHNT and CDR2 FRNRAP. V lost 0 bases to trimming and J lost 3 bases; unmatched junction nucleotides: 6.

The chain joins TRBV14 to TRBJ1-1, with TRBD1 matching 8 bases. CDR1 is SGHDN, CDR2 FVKESK, per germline. The V and J ends lost 5 bases and 5 bases, in that order; junction bases with no gene match: 7. The CDR3 has 14 residues. CDR3 nucleotide sequence: TGTGCCAGCAGCTTCGGACAGGGAAGGACTGAAGCTTTCTTT. Protein product: CASSFGQGRTEAFF.